The sequence of this T cell receptor beta chain was determined in a study of blood T cell repertoires in COVID-19. Study background: Samples representing acute and convalescent COVID-19 were sourced from the United States, Italy and Spain. T cells, B-cell-depleted T cells, or PBMCs provided the cDNA or gDNA that served as material.

This clone has only one observation. In the authors' methods: Estimation of nucleated cell counts relied on the amplification of reference gene primers. The data were produced by immunoSEQ multiplex PCR, yet TCRdb's version contains in-frame clones alone and is incomplete. V, J and clone size are taken as reported in that table, and D and trimming were inferred from the DNA itself. The table has 370,000 or so clones, 81% seen once; the top ten hold approximately 1%. CDR1 is MGHRA and CDR2 is YSYEKL in the germline V gene. This CDR3 comprises 16 residues. Trimming left V 1 base short and J 1 base short, with 13 bases between.

The sequence came from a human donor with acute or convalescent COVID-19. The donor label of this sample is uncertain. Sequencing used peripheral blood. The gene calls are TRBV4-1 and TRBJ1-1, with D possibly TRBD1 on 6 matching bases. CDR3 sequence: CASSQGGGLTNTEAFF. The CDR3 DNA sequence: TGCGCCAGCAGCCAAGGGGGGGGGCTTACGAACACTGAAGCTTTCTTT.